These 20 T cell receptor beta chains were all obtained from the same sample, sequenced in a study of T cell responses to AZD1222 COVID-19 vaccine. Only in-frame clones appear in the TCRdb table, and some are missing; sequencing was by immunoSEQ multiplex PCR. The sample gives some 170,000 clones, around 89% of which show up once; about 4.3% is in the top ten. Sequencing used peripheral blood, obtained 28 days after the second dose of the MenACWY control vaccine. The receptors shown here come from an adult who received the MenACWY meningococcal vaccine as a control.

V gene TRBV2 combines with J gene TRBJ2-1; D is possibly TRBD2 (6 bases). In germline, CDR1 is SNHLY, CDR2 FYNNEI. The CDR3 spans 13 residues. V lost 7 bases, J lost 8 bases, and 15 bases lay in between. In DNA form, the CDR3 reads TGTGCCAGCATCCCTAGCGAATACGATGAGCAGTTCTTC. As protein: CASIPSEYDEQFF. The full variable domain, completed using reference TRBV2 and TRBJ2-1, is EPEVTQTPSHQVTQMGQEVILRCVPISNHLYFYWYRQILGQKVEFLVSFYNNEISEKSEIFDDQFSVERPDGSNFTLKIRSTKLEDSAMYFCASIPSEYDEQFFGPGTRLTVL.

This clone was seen only once. One end of the junction varies from germline; a read error may be responsible. The chain recombines TRBV23-1 with TRBJ2-7, with D uncertain. TRBV23-1 is an ORF, with its function uncertain. The CDR3 loop spans 12 amino acids. CDR3 in DNA: TGTAGGTCTTGGCTCTCTAAGGGCGAGCAGTACTTC. This sequence encodes CRSWLSKGEQYF.

The chain has TRBV4-3 and TRBJ2-2; TRBD1 agrees at 7 bases. Germline values: CDR1 LGHNA, CDR2 YSLEER. Trimming at V came to 3 bases and at J to 1 base, leaving 5 bases not matched to a gene. There are 16 residues in the CDR3. CDR3 amino acids: CASSHDRAGNTGELFF. CDR3 nucleotide sequence: TGCGCCAGCAGCCATGACAGGGCGGGGAACACCGGGGAGCTGTTTTTT.

This chain connects TRBV11-2 to TRBJ1-6, with D possibly TRBD1 on 6 matching bases. The CDR3 totals 15 residues. The ends were cut back, 7 bases at V and 11 bases at J, with 21 bases in the middle. The V gene's germline CDR1 is SGHAT and CDR2 FQNNGV. Here the CDR3 reads CASTEETGPWAPLHF. CDR3 coding DNA: TGTGCCAGCACCGAGGAGACAGGCCCTTGGGCACCCCTCCACTTT.

The rearrangement links TRBV6-5 to TRBJ1-1; 7 bases match TRBD1. The CDR3 extends over 13 amino acids. Per the germline V gene, CDR1 is MNHEY and CDR2 is SVGAGI. The trim removed 5 bases at V and 6 bases at J, leaving 6 bases unmatched. This CDR3 is CASSRQGGAEAFF. The CDR3 DNA reads as TGTGCCAGCAGTCGACAGGGAGGCGCTGAAGCTTTCTTT.

This clone was counted a single time. The rearrangement links TRBV6-5 to TRBJ2-1, with 9 bases identical to TRBD1. The germline V gene has CDR1 MNHEY and CDR2 SVGAGI. V gave up 4 bases and J gave up 3 bases; unmatched junction bases: 7. This CDR3 contains 16 residues. The CDR3, as DNA: TGTGCCAGCAGTTTGCCCGGGACAGGGTTCTACAATGAGCAGTTCTTC. Protein product: CASSLPGTGFYNEQFF.

The chain combines TRBV27 with TRBJ2-1; the D call may be TRBD1 or TRBD2 (6 bases each). The V gene lost 2 bases and the J gene lost 11 bases, with 10 bases spanning the gap. The CDR3 is 12 amino acids. Germline V gene sequence: CDR1 MNHEY, CDR2 SMNVEV (reference sequence). DNA for the CDR3: TGTGCCAGCAGTTTAGAGGGGGGAAAGCAGTTCTTC. This encodes CASSLEGGKQFF.

The chain joins TRBV9 to TRBJ2-7, with TRBD1 identical over 7 bases. In germline, CDR1 is SGDLS, CDR2 YYNGEE. V was pared by 1 base and J by 6 bases, with 13 bases of the junction left unmatched. The CDR3 is 16 residues long. The chain's CDR3 is CASSVTPDRAPSEQYF. As DNA, the CDR3 is TGTGCCAGCAGCGTAACTCCAGACAGGGCCCCTTCCGAGCAGTACTTC.

The CDR3 coding sequence is TGTGCCAGCAGGCTGACTAGCGGGACAGATACGCAGTATTTT. This gives the protein CASRLTSGTDTQYF. The chain joins TRBV7-2 to TRBJ2-3, with TRBD2 matching 10 bases. V was pared by 6 bases and J by 3 bases, with 3 bases of the junction left unmatched. CDR1 is SGHTA, CDR2 FQGNSA, per germline. CDR3 size: 14 residues. Based on the CDR3 plus reference TRBV7-2 and TRBJ2-3, the full variable domain is GAGVSQSPSNKVTEKGKDVELRCDPISGHTALYWYRQSLGQGLEFLIYFQGNSAPDKSGLPSDRFSAERTGGSVSTLTIQRTQQEDSAVYLCASRLTSGTDTQYFGPGTRLTVL.

The gene calls are TRBV28 and TRBJ2-1, with TRBD2 matching 11 bases. V shed 4 bases, J shed 1 base, and the junction held 3 bases outside the gene matches. The CDR3 runs 16 residues. The germline V gene has CDR1 MDHEN and CDR2 SYDVKM. The CDR3 is CASSSTSGGSYNEQFF. CDR3 in DNA: TGTGCCAGCAGTTCCACTAGCGGGGGTTCCTACAATGAGCAGTTCTTC.

The chain is built from TRBV30 and TRBJ2-6; D is perhaps TRBD1 (6 bases). CDR1 and CDR2 from the germline V gene are GTSNPN and SVGIG (reference sequence). The V end was cut by 5 bases, the J end by 0 bases, with 14 bases between. The CDR3 length is 16 residues. The CDR3 DNA reads as TGTGCCTGGGCAGGGACACGCCGCTCTGGGGCCAACGTCCTGACTTTC. Protein: CAWAGTRRSGANVLTF.

The rearrangement joins TRBV18 to TRBJ1-4; D perhaps matches TRBD1 (6 bases). Trimming left V 1 base short and J 0 bases short, with 9 bases between. The CDR3 runs to 16 residues. CDR1 is KGHSH, CDR2 LQKENI, per germline. CDR3 region: CASSPRTVATNEKLFF. The CDR3 region has the DNA TGTGCCAGCTCACCACGGACAGTTGCAACTAATGAAAAACTGTTTTTT.

The chain employs TRBV18 and TRBJ1-1, with D perhaps matching TRBD1 (6 bases). Germline V lookup: CDR1 KGHSH, CDR2 LQKENI. The CDR3 sequence is 12 residues long. V was clipped by 5 bases and J by 7 bases, with 11 bases between them. CDR3 DNA: TGTGCCAGCTCAGCGTTACAGGGTGAAGCTTTCTTT. This gives the protein CASSALQGEAFF.

This chain connects TRBV20-1 to TRBJ2-7; 7 bases match TRBD2. The length of the CDR3 is 15 residues. The V gene's germline CDR1 is DFQATT and CDR2 SNEGSKA (reference sequence). The V segment lost 3 bases and the J segment 3 bases; nucleotides outside the gene matches: 11. CDR3 DNA sequence: TGCAGTGCTAGTCCCCCTAGCGGATTAAGCTACGAGCAGTACTTC. Its protein product is CSASPPSGLSYEQYF.

This chain uses TRBV7-8 with TRBJ1-5, with D perhaps matching TRBD1 (5 bases). Trimming removed 1 base from V and 9 bases from J, with 13 bases in between. The length of the CDR3 is 14 residues. The germline gives CDR1 SGHVS, CDR2 FQNEAQ. The CDR3: CASSLVQGVWPQHF. The DNA for the CDR3 is TGTGCCAGCAGCTTAGTTCAGGGAGTATGGCCCCAGCATTTT.

This clone was counted between two and nine times. This rearrangement joins TRBV2 to TRBJ2-6; D might be TRBD1 (5 bases). V lost 7 bases and J 3 bases, leaving 13 bases between the germline ends. The CDR3 has 15 amino acids. The V gene's germline CDR1 is SNHLY and CDR2 FYNNEI. CDR3 amino acids: CASKDDSLGANVLTF. Here the CDR3 DNA reads TGTGCCAGCAAAGACGACAGTCTTGGGGCCAACGTCCTGACTTTC.

This sequence joins TRBV9 and TRBJ2-5; 9 bases line up with TRBD2. The CDR3 has 16 amino acids. Germline V gives CDR1 SGDLS, CDR2 YYNGEE. Trimming took 0 bases from V and 0 from J; bases not matched to a gene: 3. The CDR3 loop reads CASSVGSGSYQETQYF. CDR3 DNA sequence: TGTGCCAGCAGCGTAGGTAGCGGGAGCTACCAAGAGACCCAGTACTTC.

The chain combines TRBV7-2 with TRBJ2-7, with a possible D match to TRBD1 (6 bases). V was clipped by 2 bases and J by 2 bases, with 16 bases between them. The CDR3 consists of 16 residues. Germline V gene sequence: CDR1 SGHTA, CDR2 FQGNSA. DNA for the CDR3: TGTGCCAGCAGCTTAATTCGGGGACAAAGAGCCTACGAGCAGTACTTC. It translates to CASSLIRGQRAYEQYF.

V usage is TRBV7-2 and J usage is TRBJ2-3, with a tentative D call TRBD1 (6 bases). Germline-derived CDR1 and CDR2 are SGHTA and FQGNSA. V lost 5 bases and J lost 0, with 12 bases in between. The CDR3 has 15 residues. The CDR3 coding sequence is TGTGCCAGCAGCGCGGACAGATCTAGCACAGATACGCAGTATTTT. It yields the protein CASSADRSSTDTQYF.

This sequence joins TRBV2 and TRBJ2-2; 14 bases fit TRBD2. J was trimmed by 6 bases and V by 7 bases; bases with no gene match: 19. The germline gives CDR1 SNHLY, CDR2 FYNNEI. The CDR3 is made up of 20 amino acids. CDR3 in DNA: TGTGCCAGCACCCCAAGGGGGACTAGCGGGAGAGGAGGGACAGCCGGGGAGCTGTTTTTT. Translating gives CASTPRGTSGRGGTAGELFF.